The clone carrying this T cell receptor beta chain was picked up many times. Its target is not known. The CDR3 totals 14 residues. Germline values: CDR1 SGHTA, CDR2 FQGNSA. The junction had 12 bases not matched to a gene; V was cut back by 2 bases and J by 12 bases. TCRdb re-called the reads through MiXCR, storing one row per CDR3 protein. The sample carries 75,000 to 100,000 distinct CDR3 sequences, more than 40% recorded once. This sample stems from a study of T cell repertoires in cytomegalovirus infection. Study-level information: The authors used CMV epitopes that were HLA-C-restricted (recently identified) and HLA-B-restricted (well studied). Matching HLA type, along with CMV infection, was indicated by public TCR beta signatures.

The study's findings and limits: Summed frequency of shared TCR beta families picked out CMV carriers who also had the relevant HLA. Dominating the ex vivo response were HLA-C-restricted CMV-specific TCR beta clonotypes.

The chain couples TRBV7-2 to TRBJ2-5; 7 bases are shared with TRBD1. The receptor was isolated from a human donor in good health (CMV status not recorded). Some clones in this sample may be carry-over from other donors' samples. Sequenced material: CD8+ T cells from cultured PBMCs, taken from culture after CMV antigen stimulation. The DNA for the CDR3 is TGTGCCAGCAGCTTACGACACAGTAGGGGGCAGGAGTACTTC. This sequence encodes CASSLRHSRGQEYF. Full variable domain (outside the CDR3, taken from reference TRBV7-2 and TRBJ2-5): GAGVSQSPSNKVTEKGKDVELRCDPISGHTALYWYRQSLGQGLEFLIYFQGNSAPDKSGLPSDRFSAERTGGSVSTLTIQRTQQEDSAVYLCASSLRHSRGQEYFGPGTRLLVL.